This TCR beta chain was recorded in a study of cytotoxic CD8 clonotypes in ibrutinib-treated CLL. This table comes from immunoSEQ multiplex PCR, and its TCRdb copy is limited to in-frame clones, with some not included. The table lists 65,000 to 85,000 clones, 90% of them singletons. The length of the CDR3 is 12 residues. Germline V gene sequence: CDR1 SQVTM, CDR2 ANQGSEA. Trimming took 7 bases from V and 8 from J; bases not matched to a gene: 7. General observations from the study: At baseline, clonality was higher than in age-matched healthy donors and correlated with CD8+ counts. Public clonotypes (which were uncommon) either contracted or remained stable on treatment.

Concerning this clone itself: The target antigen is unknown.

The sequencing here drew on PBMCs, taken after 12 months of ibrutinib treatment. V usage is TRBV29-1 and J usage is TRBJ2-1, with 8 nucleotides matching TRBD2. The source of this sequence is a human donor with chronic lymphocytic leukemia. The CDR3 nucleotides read TGCAGCGGGGGACTAGAAGCGGATGAGCAGTTCTTC. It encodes CSGGLEADEQFF.